A single T cell receptor (beta chain) is shown here with its context. Sequencing was performed with immunoSEQ multiplex PCR; in TCRdb, only in-frame clones are kept and a portion is missing. The sample consists of fewer than 250,000 clones, about 80% of them appearing once. This entry comes from a study of blood T cell repertoires in COVID-19. Overall study: T cells, B-cell-depleted T cells, or PBMCs provided the cDNA or gDNA that served as material.

Germline lookup yields CDR1 SGHTA and CDR2 FQGNSA. The CDR3 extends over 15 amino acids. Between the trimmed V and J ends, which lost 6 bases and 6 bases, there was a span of 21 bases. The cohort comprised adults aged about 18 to 90 years residing in under 30 US areas. The sequenced sample was PBMCs or T cells enriched from blood (not recorded which). This rearrangement joins TRBV7-2 to TRBJ2-7; weak D call: TRBD1 (6 bases). The sequence was obtained from a woman aged 40 to 50 who had been exposed to COVID-19. The CDR3 reads CASRPMGATLLEQYF. The CDR3 coding sequence is TGTGCCAGCAGACCCATGGGGGCGACACTTCTCGAGCAGTACTTC. The full variable domain, rest sourced from reference TRBV7-2 and TRBJ2-7, is GAGVSQSPSNKVTEKGKDVELRCDPISGHTALYWYRQSLGQGLEFLIYFQGNSAPDKSGLPSDRFSAERTGGSVSTLTIQRTQQEDSAVYLCASRPMGATLLEQYFGPGTRLTVT.